The 22 T cell receptor beta chains below come from one sample, sequenced in a study of cytotoxic CD8 clonotypes in ibrutinib-treated CLL. Assay used: immunoSEQ multiplex PCR; TCRdb lists only in-frame clones, some missing. Of about 44,000 clones listed, approximately 69% are singletons. Material: PBMCs, obtained after 12 months of ibrutinib treatment. The receptors shown here come from a human donor with chronic lymphocytic leukemia.

This chain links TRBV5-8 with TRBJ2-7; possibly TRBD2 for D (5 bases). There are 13 residues in the CDR3. Germline V lookup: CDR1 SGHTS, CDR2 YDEGEE. V was shortened by 4 bases and J by 4 bases, with 12 bases between the two germline ends. The CDR3 DNA reads as TGTGCCAGCAGCAGGGAGTTTCGGTACGAGCAGTACTTC. Protein: CASSREFRYEQYF.

V usage is TRBV11-2 and J usage is TRBJ2-7; D not certain. The CDR3 sequence is 12 residues long. Germline lookup yields CDR1 SGHAT and CDR2 FQNNGV. The ends were cut back, 4 bases at V and 2 bases at J, with 6 bases in the middle. Here the CDR3 DNA reads TGTGCCAGCAGCTCGTCCCCCTACGAGCAGTACTTC. Protein product: CASSSSPYEQYF. The complete variable domain, with remaining parts taken from reference TRBV11-2 and TRBJ2-7, reads EAGVAQSPRYKIIEKRQSVAFWCNPISGHATLYWYQQILGQGPKLLIQFQNNGVVDDSQLPKDRFSAERLKGVDSTLKIQPAKLEDSAVYLCASSSSPYEQYFGPGTRLTVT.

The V call is TRBV27, the J call TRBJ2-7; weak D call: TRBD1 (5 bases). The germline gives CDR1 MNHEY, CDR2 SMNVEV (reference sequence). V lost 3 bases, J lost 2 bases, and 11 bases lay in between. CDR3 size: 14 residues. This CDR3 is CASSFTGNAYEQYF. DNA for the CDR3: TGTGCCAGCAGTTTCACAGGCAACGCCTACGAGCAGTACTTC.

This clone occurred once. V and J are TRBV5-5 and TRBJ1-1; 7 bases align to TRBD1. This CDR3 is built from 14 residues. The V gene end was trimmed by 0 bases and the J gene end by 5 bases; junction bases not matched to a gene: 4. Germline V lookup: CDR1 SGHKS, CDR2 YYEKEE (reference sequence). CDR3 nucleotides: TGTGCCAGCAGCTTGGACGGCAGGGGGACTGAAGCTTTCTTT. Amino acids: CASSLDGRGTEAFF.

The J gene is TRBJ1-5, the V gene TRBV29-1, with a tentative D call TRBD1 (5 bases). V shed 6 bases and J shed 5 bases, with 14 bases lying between them. Germline V gives CDR1 SQVTM, CDR2 ANQGSEA. This CDR3 has 13 amino acids. The CDR3 sequence: CSVSDSLYQPQHF. The DNA of the CDR3 is TGCAGCGTCAGTGACAGCCTATATCAGCCCCAGCATTTT. The variable domain in full, completed from reference TRBV29-1 and TRBJ1-5, reads SAVISQKPSRDICQRGTSLTIQCQVDSQVTMMFWYRQQPGQSLTLIATANQGSEATYESGFVIDKFPISRPNLTFSTLTVSNMSPEDSSIYLCSVSDSLYQPQHFGDGTRLSIL.

By sample share, this clone is medium-sized. The V and J genes are TRBV11-2 and TRBJ1-2; 7 bases match TRBD1. Trimming removed 1 base from V and 3 bases from J; junction bases left unmatched: 5. The CDR3 length is 15 residues. Germline assignment: CDR1 SGHAT and CDR2 FQNNGV. The CDR3 reads CASSLGPQGDYGYTF. The DNA of the CDR3 is TGTGCCAGCAGCTTAGGACCCCAGGGGGACTATGGCTACACCTTC.

This clone has more than one count but fewer than ten. The CDR3 loop reads CASSQGAGNTIYF. CDR3 in DNA: TGTGCCAGTAGCCAAGGCGCCGGAAACACCATATATTTT. This chain uses TRBV19 with TRBJ1-3; D call uncertain. The CDR3 extends over 13 amino acids. Germline V CDR1 and CDR2: LNHDA, SQIVND (reference sequence). V lost 6 bases and J 4 bases, leaving 10 bases between the germline ends.

The chain combines TRBV27 with TRBJ2-7; 8 bases agree with TRBD2. CDR3 size: 14 residues. The trim removed 7 bases at V and 0 bases at J, leaving 5 bases unmatched. Germline loops: CDR1 MNHEY, CDR2 SMNVEV (reference sequence). CDR3 region: CASKLAVVSYEQYF. CDR3 in DNA: TGTGCCAGCAAACTAGCGGTGGTCTCCTACGAGCAGTACTTC.

The chain is built from TRBV14 and TRBJ1-1; TRBD1 agrees at 7 bases. Germline V CDR1 and CDR2: SGHDN, FVKESK. This CDR3 has 15 amino acids. V gave up 4 bases and J gave up 1 base; unmatched junction bases: 6. The CDR3 loop reads CASSPTGRWNTEAFF. The DNA of the CDR3 is TGTGCCAGCAGCCCGACAGGGCGGTGGAACACTGAAGCTTTCTTT.

The J gene is TRBJ1-5, the V gene TRBV27; a weak D match, TRBD1 (5 bases). From germline, CDR1 is MNHEY and CDR2 SMNVEV (reference sequence). V was cut by 5 bases and J by 2 bases, with 10 bases left in between. This CDR3 comprises 14 residues. The CDR3 DNA follows: TGTGCCAGCAGTCCCCAGGGTGGCAATCAGCCCCAGCATTTT. Protein sequence: CASSPQGGNQPQHF.

This chain links TRBV7-9 with TRBJ1-1; tentatively, D is TRBD1 (5 bases). Trimming took 1 base from V and 3 from J, leaving 12 bases between them. CDR1 and CDR2 (germline): SEHNR, FQNEAQ (reference sequence). The CDR3 runs to 15 residues. This CDR3 reads CASSLGRVVDTEAFF. CDR3 DNA: TGTGCCAGCAGCTTAGGCAGGGTAGTTGACACTGAAGCTTTCTTT.

This chain joins TRBV7-3 and TRBJ2-3, with no clear D. Trimming stripped 4 bases from V and 9 bases from J, with 14 bases between. Germline V CDR1 and CDR2: SGHTA, FQGTGA. The CDR3 is 13 residues long. The CDR3 coding sequence is TGTGCCAGCAGCTGGGATATTCGTGGAACGCAGTATTTT. It translates to CASSWDIRGTQYF.

This clone occurred once. The gene calls are TRBV7-8 and TRBJ2-7; weak D call: TRBD1 (6 bases). The germline gives CDR1 SGHVS, CDR2 FQNEAQ. CDR3 length: 16 amino acids. The V end was cut by 5 bases, the J end by 3 bases, with 20 bases between. The CDR3 DNA follows: TGTGCCAGCAGCGCGAGGGGGTCGGGGAGCTTCTACGAGCAGTACTTC. It specifies CASSARGSGSFYEQYF.

Only a few counts were recorded for this clone. The chain uses TRBV27 and TRBJ1-6; D not certain. The V and J ends lost 4 bases and 8 bases respectively, with 6 bases between them. Per the germline V gene, CDR1 is MNHEY and CDR2 is SMNVEV (reference sequence). This CDR3 has 12 amino acids. The chain's CDR3 is CASSSGYSPLHF. CDR3 bases: TGTGCCAGCAGTTCGGGTTATTCACCCCTCCACTTT.

The chain recombines TRBV4-1 with TRBJ1-4; TRBD1 is a possible D gene (5 bases). V was pared by 1 base and J by 0 bases, with 9 bases between. The CDR3 loop spans 16 amino acids. Per germline, CDR1 MGHRA and CDR2 YSYEKL. The CDR3 sequence: CASSQALTATNEKLFF. In nucleotides, the CDR3 is TGCGCCAGCAGCCAAGCTTTGACAGCAACTAATGAAAAACTGTTTTTT.

This chain uses TRBV7-9 with TRBJ1-4; the match to TRBD1 covers 8 bases. CDR3 length: 15 amino acids. The V and J ends lost 5 bases and 3 bases, in that order; junction bases with no gene match: 5. Germline V gene lookup returns CDR1 SEHNR and CDR2 FQNEAQ (reference sequence). The CDR3 loop reads CASSRGQGPNEKLFF. CDR3 nucleotides: TGTGCCAGCAGCCGAGGACAGGGCCCTAATGAAAAACTGTTTTTT.

V is TRBV11-2 and J is TRBJ2-1; D is possibly TRBD1 or TRBD2 (6 bases each). Germline assignment: CDR1 SGHAT and CDR2 FQNNGV. V lost 1 base and J lost 13, with 23 bases in between. The CDR3 contains 16 residues. Here the CDR3 reads CASSLAPGLAKGDQFF. CDR3 coding DNA: TGTGCCAGCAGCTTAGCTCCGGGACTCGCTAAGGGGGACCAGTTCTTC.

V usage is TRBV19 and J usage is TRBJ2-7; tentatively, D is TRBD1 (6 bases). The CDR3 runs 15 residues. With 6 bases removed from V and 0 bases from J, the gap between germline ends came to 15 bases. The germline V gene encodes CDR1 LNHDA and CDR2 SQIVND (reference sequence). The CDR3 bases are TGTGCCAGTAGCCCACTAGGGGGAACCTCCTACGAGCAGTACTTC. Amino acid sequence: CASSPLGGTSYEQYF.

V gene TRBV7-2 combines with J gene TRBJ1-1, with TRBD1 matching over 7 bases. Germline V gives CDR1 SGHTA, CDR2 FQGNSA. V lost 1 base, J lost 9 bases, and 11 bases stayed unmatched. The CDR3 has 15 amino acids. CDR3 amino acids: CASSLVGRGKSQAFF. The CDR3 coding sequence is TGTGCCAGCAGCTTAGTCGGCAGGGGGAAGTCCCAAGCTTTCTTT.

The chain has TRBV19 and TRBJ1-6, with TRBD1 matching 9 bases. The ends lost 6 bases at V and 7 bases at J; junction bases unmatched: 7. Germline-derived CDR1 and CDR2 are LNHDA and SQIVND (reference sequence). This CDR3 region has 15 residues. Here the CDR3 DNA reads TGTGCCAGTAGCATGGGTGGGACAGGGAATTCACCCCTCCACTTT. It yields the protein CASSMGGTGNSPLHF. The whole variable domain, filled in from reference TRBV19 and TRBJ1-6, reads DGGITQSPKYLFRKEGQNVTLSCEQNLNHDAMYWYRQDPGQGLRLIYYSQIVNDFQKGDIAEGYSVSREKKESFPLTVTSAQKNPTAFYLCASSMGGTGNSPLHFGNGTRLTVT.

This chain joins TRBV5-1 and TRBJ1-6; 7 bases line up with TRBD1. The germline V gene has CDR1 SGHRS and CDR2 YFSETQ. The V and J ends lost 2 bases and 10 bases, in that order; junction bases with no gene match: 9. The CDR3 has 15 residues. The CDR3 spells CASSFSGTEGSPLHF. As DNA, the CDR3 is TGCGCCAGCAGCTTTTCCGGGACAGAGGGGTCACCCCTCCACTTT.

Here the CDR3 DNA reads TGTGCCAGCAGTTTACTAGATGGCTACACCTTC. Translating it yields CASSLLDGYTF. The chain uses TRBV28 and TRBJ1-2; D not resolved. CDR1 and CDR2 (germline): MDHEN, SYDVKM. Trimming stripped 2 bases from V and 6 bases from J, with 4 bases between. This CDR3 spans 11 amino acids.